The TCR beta chain under discussion was sequenced for a study of blood T cells in healthy people across ages. Study-wide points: Leaving the PBMCs unsorted stopped any conclusive comparison of naive versus antigen-experienced cells.

A second 7 to 11 cycle PCR used barcoded and J-beta primers. TCRdb itself ran the 5' RACE reads through MiXCR, one entry per CDR3 protein. This table has some 1,500,000 distinct CDR3 sequences, approximately 43% appearing once. V lost 3 bases and J 6 bases, leaving 21 bases between the germline ends. Germline V gene lookup returns CDR1 KGHSH and CDR2 LQKENI. The CDR3 totals 17 residues. This clonotype was counted only a few times. Its matching antigen is unknown. The rearrangement links TRBV18 to TRBJ2-1; unclear D gene. Sequenced material: blood. The clonotype was recovered from a woman under 30 in good health. CDR3 coding DNA: TGTGCCAGCTCACCGGTCCAGCGTCCAGGAGTTCTCAATGAGCAGTTCTTC. Translation: CASSPVQRPGVLNEQFF.